This T cell receptor (beta chain) is from a study of identical twins. Study-wide findings and caveats: There was more out-of-frame TCR alpha sharing in monozygotic twins than models estimated. Clonotypes of the beta chain that were abundant in cord blood carried fewer insertions (memory repertoires showed none).

CDR1 and CDR2 from the germline V gene are SEHNR and FQNEAQ (reference sequence). The CDR3 loop spans 15 amino acids. With 2 bases clipped from V and 2 bases from J, the junction kept 4 bases outside the gene matches. This clonotype was counted only a few times. What it binds is unknown. Donors uniformly comprised healthy Caucasians. After template switching added a universal primer site, the resulting cDNA carried unique molecular identifiers. TCRdb analysed the 5' RACE reads with MiXCR anew, one entry per CDR3 protein. The sample lists more than 650,000 distinct CDR3 sequences; around 6.1% were seen once.

Sequenced input: naive T cells sorted from blood. The chain uses TRBV7-9 and TRBJ2-3; 7 positions match TRBD2. The TCR comes from a man aged 18 to 30 in good health. CDR3 DNA sequence: TGTGCCAGCAGCTTATGGACTAGACACACAGATACGCAGTATTTT. Residues: CASSLWTRHTDTQYF. Using reference TRBV7-9 and TRBJ2-3 for the parts outside the CDR3, the full variable domain is DTGVSQNPRHKITKRGQNVTFRCDPISEHNRLYWYRQTLGQGPEFLTYFQNEAQLEKSRLLSDRFSAERPKGSFSTLEIQRTEQGDSAMYLCASSLWTRHTDTQYFGPGTRLTVL.